The present T cell receptor beta chain was sequenced within a study of blood T cell repertoires in COVID-19. Study-wide background: The origin of the acute and convalescent COVID-19 samples was the United States, Italy and Spain. PBMCs, B-cell-depleted T cells, or T cells were the source of the cDNA or gDNA that made up the material.

The CDR3 sequence is 15 residues long. Between the trimmed V and J ends, which lost 7 bases and 2 bases, there was a span of 14 bases. Germline values: CDR1 SNHLY, CDR2 FYNNEI. Per the authors' pipeline: Quantification of nucleated cells was approximated via reference gene primer amplification. Only in-frame clones appear in the TCRdb table, and some are missing; sequencing was by immunoSEQ multiplex PCR. The V and J calls and clone size are taken from that table; D and trimming were inferred from the DNA. The repertoire holds hundreds of thousands of clones, with 82% as singletons. Sequencing was done on a sample of peripheral blood. The rearrangement uses TRBV2 and TRBJ2-2; a possible D gene is TRBD2 (6 bases). The TCR comes from a woman aged 55-69 years with active or convalescent COVID-19. The CDR3 DNA follows: TGTGCCAGCACTCCGGGACTGATAAACACCGGGGAGCTGTTTTTT. Its translation is CASTPGLINTGELFF.